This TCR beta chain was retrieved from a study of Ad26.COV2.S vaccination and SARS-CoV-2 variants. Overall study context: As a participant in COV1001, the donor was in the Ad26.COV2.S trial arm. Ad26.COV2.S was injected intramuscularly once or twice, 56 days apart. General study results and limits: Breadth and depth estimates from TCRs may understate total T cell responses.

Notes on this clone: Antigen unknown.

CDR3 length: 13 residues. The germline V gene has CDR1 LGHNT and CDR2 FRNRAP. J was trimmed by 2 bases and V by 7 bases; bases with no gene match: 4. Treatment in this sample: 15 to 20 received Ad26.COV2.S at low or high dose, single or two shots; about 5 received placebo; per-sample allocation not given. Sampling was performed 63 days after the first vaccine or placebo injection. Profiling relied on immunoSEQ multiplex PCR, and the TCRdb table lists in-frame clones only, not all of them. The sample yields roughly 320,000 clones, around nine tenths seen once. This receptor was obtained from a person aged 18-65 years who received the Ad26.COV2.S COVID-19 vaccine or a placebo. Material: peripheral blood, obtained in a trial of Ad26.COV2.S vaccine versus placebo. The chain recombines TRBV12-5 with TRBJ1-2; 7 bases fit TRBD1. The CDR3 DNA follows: TGTGCTAGTGACACAGGGGCCAACTATGGCTACACCTTC. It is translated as CASDTGANYGYTF. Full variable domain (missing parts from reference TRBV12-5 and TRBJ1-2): DARVTQTPRHKVTEMGQEVTMRCQPILGHNTVFWYRQTMMQGLELLAYFRNRAPLDDSGMPKDRFSAEMPDATLATLKIQPSEPRDSAVYFCASDTGANYGYTFGSGTRLTVV.